The text below deals with one T cell receptor (beta chain). This clone was picked up one time. This clone's antigen is unknown. Within one base of it there is no much larger clone, and no base qualities were kept. This record comes from a study of blood T cell repertoires in COVID-19 (dated by TCRdb to about 2020). General notes on the study: The collaborator samples originated in the United States, Italy and Spain and spanned the acute and convalescent phases of COVID-19. The prospective study material was composed of cDNA or gDNA derived from T cells, B-cell-depleted T cells, or PBMCs. Subjects who had been exposed to COVID-19, were actively infected with it, or had recovered from it provided the deeply sampled blood TCRbeta repertoires that made up the dataset. The repertoires were made available in a free public database intended to serve as a resource for research on the immune response to SARS-CoV-2. Samples were obtained from the ongoing ImmuneRACE study (first 160 participants) and from about 1,300 subjects provided by 6 global collaborators. Nearly every sample came with metadata listing a de-identified subject ID, COVID-19 status, age in years and sex. Where available, HLA class I and class II types were obtained from metadata supplied by the sample provider rather than from assay-based typing.

CDR1 and CDR2 are drawn from the germline V gene: SGHNT, YENEEA. The CDR3 holds 15 amino acids from the cysteine to the phenylalanine. Only the CDR3 region is kept as DNA, spanning 45 bases read in frame from base 1. The germline ends are 13 bases apart after V is trimmed by 3 bases and J by 2 bases. The full study reports these points: How much clinical and demographic metadata was included differed by source and by participant, and the metadata was provided uncurated.

In the prospective study, participants were roughly 18 to 89 years old, resided in approximately 22 geographic areas of the United States, and were enrolled through a virtual design. In the prospective study, participants were assigned to cohorts based on the clinical history participants reported in a screening survey and a study questionnaire. Mobile phlebotomists in the prospective study collected whole blood, serum and a nasopharyngeal or oropharyngeal swab from every participant. Participants in the prospective study had the option to provide additional blood draws and questionnaires over a roughly 2-month period. Before DNA extraction, prospective study blood samples were shipped either frozen or at room temperature. TCRbeta CDR3 regions were amplified from genomic DNA using the immunoSEQ Assay, a bias-controlled multiplex PCR. As for how the authors treated the data: Nucleated cell counts per sample were estimated from amplification of reference gene primers within the assay. To quantify the absolute abundance of each unique TCRbeta CDR3 rearrangement, sequence reads were collapsed and filtered. For each sample, productive Simpson clonality was calculated as the square root of Simpson's diversity index over productive rearrangements. TCRdb limited this immuneACCESS table to in-frame rearrangements with V and J called. A share of clones is missing; checked studies link under half to unresolved V genes, and the rest is unexplained. V and J calls and clone size follow that table, whereas D and trimming were derived from the DNA. Within this sample are a few hundred thousand clones, with 87% of them counted one time only. Of the sample, 10% falls within the top ten clones.

The source is a man between 18 and 35 years old with acute COVID-19. The material sequenced was PBMCs or T cells enriched from blood (not recorded which). The rearrangement combines TRBV11-3 with TRBJ2-5; the D gene cannot be named for sure. Read as DNA, the sequence is TGTGCCAGCAGCTTCCCGCAGCGACCGCAAGAGACCCAGTACTTC. It specifies CASSFPQRPQETQYF.